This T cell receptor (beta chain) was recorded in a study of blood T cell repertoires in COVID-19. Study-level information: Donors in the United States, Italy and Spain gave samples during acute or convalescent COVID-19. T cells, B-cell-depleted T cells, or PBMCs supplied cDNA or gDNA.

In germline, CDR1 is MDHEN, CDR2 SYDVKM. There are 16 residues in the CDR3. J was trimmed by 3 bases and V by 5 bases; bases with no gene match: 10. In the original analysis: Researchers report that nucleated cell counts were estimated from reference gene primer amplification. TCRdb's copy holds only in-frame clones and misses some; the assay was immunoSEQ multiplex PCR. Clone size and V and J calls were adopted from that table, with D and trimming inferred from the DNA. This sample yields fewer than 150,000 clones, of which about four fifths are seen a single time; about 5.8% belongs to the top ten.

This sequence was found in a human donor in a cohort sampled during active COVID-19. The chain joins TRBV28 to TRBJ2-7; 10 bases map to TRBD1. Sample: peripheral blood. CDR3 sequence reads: CASSPVTGTGDYEQYF. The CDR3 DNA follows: TGTGCCAGCAGTCCAGTAACCGGGACAGGGGACTACGAGCAGTACTTC.